The 5 T cell receptor beta chains given below trace back to one sample, sequenced in a study of blood T cell repertoires in COVID-19. This table comes from immunoSEQ multiplex PCR, and its TCRdb copy is limited to in-frame clones, with some not included. The table records 180,000 or so clones, over 75% of them present only once. Input material: PBMCs or T cells enriched from blood (not recorded which). The receptor source for this set is a woman aged 18-30 years who had recovered from COVID-19.

The CDR3 sequence is CASNPLAGMGADTQYF. CDR3 bases: TGTGCCAGCAACCCACTAGCGGGAATGGGTGCAGATACGCAGTATTTT. V gene TRBV27 combines with J gene TRBJ2-3; 10 bases are a match to TRBD2. The CDR3 runs to 16 residues. After removal of 7 bases from V and 4 bases from J, the junction contained 11 bases not matched to a gene. Germline CDR1 reads MNHEY; CDR2 reads SMNVEV (reference sequence).

V usage is TRBV4-3 and J usage is TRBJ2-3; tentative D call: TRBD2 (6 bases). Germline V gene data show CDR1 as LGHNA and CDR2 as YSLEER. Trimming left V 0 bases short and J 0 bases short, with 10 bases between. This CDR3 contains 16 residues. CDR3 in DNA: TGCGCCAGCAGCCAAGAGTTAGCGGCTAGCACAGATACGCAGTATTTT. Residues: CASSQELAASTDTQYF.

In its sample, this clone was seen a few times. V usage is TRBV28 and J usage is TRBJ2-7; 8 bases line up with TRBD2. The CDR3 is made up of 15 amino acids. Germline assignment: CDR1 MDHEN and CDR2 SYDVKM. The trim removed 6 bases at V and 2 bases at J, leaving 9 bases unmatched. The CDR3 loop reads CASRGLGRVAYEQYF. The CDR3 DNA is TGTGCCAGCAGGGGACTCGGGAGGGTAGCCTACGAGCAGTACTTC.

J is TRBJ1-5 and V is TRBV30, with D possibly TRBD1 on 5 matching bases. Germline assignment: CDR1 GTSNPN and CDR2 SVGIG (reference sequence). Trimming removed 6 bases at V and 2 bases at J, with 14 bases between. The CDR3 consists of 14 residues. CDR3 in amino acids: CACAPGEGNQPQHF. As DNA, the CDR3 is TGTGCCTGTGCGCCGGGGGAGGGCAATCAGCCCCAGCATTTT.

The chain has TRBV10-3 and TRBJ2-6, with TRBD2 matching over 9 bases. Germline CDR1 reads ENHRY; CDR2 reads SYGVKD. The ends lost 8 bases at V and 0 bases at J; junction bases unmatched: 5. The CDR3 is made up of 16 amino acids. The CDR3 protein is CAIQGGGGSGANVLTF. The CDR3 coding sequence is TGTGCCATCCAAGGCGGGGGGGGCTCTGGGGCCAACGTCCTGACTTTC.